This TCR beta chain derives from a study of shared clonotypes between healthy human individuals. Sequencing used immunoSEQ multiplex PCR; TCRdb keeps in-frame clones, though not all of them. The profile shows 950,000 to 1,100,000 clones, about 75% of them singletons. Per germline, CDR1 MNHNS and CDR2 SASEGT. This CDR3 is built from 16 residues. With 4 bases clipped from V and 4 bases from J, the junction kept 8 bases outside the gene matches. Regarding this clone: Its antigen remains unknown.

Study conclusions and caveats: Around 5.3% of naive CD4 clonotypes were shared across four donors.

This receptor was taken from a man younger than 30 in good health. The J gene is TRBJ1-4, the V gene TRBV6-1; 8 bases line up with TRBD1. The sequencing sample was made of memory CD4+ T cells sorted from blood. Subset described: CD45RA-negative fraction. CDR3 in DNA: TGTGCCAGCAGTGCCCAGGACAGGGCGGTTAATGAAAAACTGTTTTTT. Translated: CASSAQDRAVNEKLFF.